The T cell receptor delta chain under discussion was sequenced for a study of gamma-delta chains in newborns, infants, children. Study background: Innate gammadelta T cells reportedly expand polyclonally right after birth, driven by microbial exposure, per the title.

This clone came up a few times. The CDR3 is made up of 18 amino acids. The V end lost 0 bases, the J end lost 3 bases, and 14 bases lay between the germline ends. From germline, CDR1 is GEAIGNYY and CDR2 EKD. TCRdb re-called the reads through CATT. The sample includes more than 5,000 delta-chain clones, roughly 20% of them seen just once. The rearrangement links TRDV2 to TRDJ3; possible D gene TRDD3, 6 bases. What was sequenced was blood. This clonotype originated in a child who was a newborn, infant or young child, either healthy, febrile or measles-vaccinated (not recorded which). Here the CDR3 DNA reads TGTGCCTGTGACACCGGATTTGGGGGCCACTGGGACACCCGACAGATGTTTTTC. As protein: CACDTGFGGHWDTRQMFF.